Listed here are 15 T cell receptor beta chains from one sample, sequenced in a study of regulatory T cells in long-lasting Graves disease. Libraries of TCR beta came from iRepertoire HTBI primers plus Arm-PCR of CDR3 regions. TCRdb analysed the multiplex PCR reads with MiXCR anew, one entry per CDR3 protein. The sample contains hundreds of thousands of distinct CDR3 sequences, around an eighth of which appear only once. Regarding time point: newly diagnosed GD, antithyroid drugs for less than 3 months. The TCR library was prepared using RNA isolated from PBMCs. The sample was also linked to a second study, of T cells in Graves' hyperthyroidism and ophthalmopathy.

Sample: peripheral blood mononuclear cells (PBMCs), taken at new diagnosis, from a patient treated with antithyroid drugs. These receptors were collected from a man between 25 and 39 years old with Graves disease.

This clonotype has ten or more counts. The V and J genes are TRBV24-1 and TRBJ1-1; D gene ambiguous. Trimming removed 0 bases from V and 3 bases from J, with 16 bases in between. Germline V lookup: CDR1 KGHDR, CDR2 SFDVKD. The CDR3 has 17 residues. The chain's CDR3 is CATSDLQNASGYTEAFF. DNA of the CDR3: TGTGCCACCAGTGATTTGCAAAACGCCAGTGGGTACACTGAAGCTTTCTTT.

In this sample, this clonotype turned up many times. In nucleotides, the CDR3 is TGTGCCAGCAGCCCCCAGACTGGGGCCAACGTCCTGACTTTC. Encoded protein: CASSPQTGANVLTF. The chain uses TRBV12-3 or TRBV12-4 and TRBJ2-6; D is undetermined. This CDR3 is built from 14 residues. V lost 6 bases, J lost 2 bases, and 8 bases lay in between.

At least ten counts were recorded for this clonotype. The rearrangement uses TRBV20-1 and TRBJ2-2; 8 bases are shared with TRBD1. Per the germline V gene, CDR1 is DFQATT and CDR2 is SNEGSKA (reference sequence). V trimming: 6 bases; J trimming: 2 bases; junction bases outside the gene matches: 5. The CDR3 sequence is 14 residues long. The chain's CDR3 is CSAAGGHNTGELFF. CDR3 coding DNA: TGCAGTGCGGCAGGGGGCCATAACACCGGGGAGCTGTTTTTT.

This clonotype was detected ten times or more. The CDR3 region is CSATRQGSPYEQYF. CDR3 coding DNA: TGCAGTGCCACCCGACAGGGGTCCCCCTACGAGCAGTACTTC. This chain joins TRBV20-1 and TRBJ2-7, with 8 bases aligning to TRBD1. Germline CDR1 is DFQATT and CDR2 is SNEGSKA (reference sequence). With 6 bases clipped from V and 2 bases from J, the junction kept 9 bases outside the gene matches. The CDR3 has 14 residues.

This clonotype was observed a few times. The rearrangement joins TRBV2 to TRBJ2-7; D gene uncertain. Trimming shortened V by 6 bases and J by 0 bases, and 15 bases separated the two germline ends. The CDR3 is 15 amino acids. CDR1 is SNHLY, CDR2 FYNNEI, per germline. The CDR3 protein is CASSQRTLSSYEQYF. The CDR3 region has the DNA TGTGCCAGCAGCCAACGGACCCTGAGCTCCTACGAGCAGTACTTC.

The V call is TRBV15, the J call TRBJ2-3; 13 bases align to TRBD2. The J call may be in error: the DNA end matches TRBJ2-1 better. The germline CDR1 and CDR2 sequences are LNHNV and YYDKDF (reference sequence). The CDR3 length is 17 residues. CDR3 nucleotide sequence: TGTGCCACCAGCGTAGGACTAGCGGGAGTAAGCTCCTACGAGCAGTTCTTC. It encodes CATSVGLAGVSSYEQFF.

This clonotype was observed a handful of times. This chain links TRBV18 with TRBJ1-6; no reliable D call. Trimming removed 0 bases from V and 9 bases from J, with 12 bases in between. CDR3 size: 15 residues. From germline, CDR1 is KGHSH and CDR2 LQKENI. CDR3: CASSPPDFEGSPLHF. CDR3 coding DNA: TGTGCCAGCTCACCACCGGACTTCGAGGGTTCACCCCTCCACTTT.

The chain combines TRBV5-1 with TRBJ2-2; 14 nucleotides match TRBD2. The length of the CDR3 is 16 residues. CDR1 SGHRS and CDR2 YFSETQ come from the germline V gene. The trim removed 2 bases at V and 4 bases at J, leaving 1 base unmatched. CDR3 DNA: TGCGCCAGCAGCTTCGGACTAGCGGGAGGCACCGGGGAGCTGTTTTTT. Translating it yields CASSFGLAGGTGELFF. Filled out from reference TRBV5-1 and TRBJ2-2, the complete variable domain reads KAGVTQTPRYLIKTRGQQVTLSCSPISGHRSVSWYQQTPGQGLQFLFEYFSETQRNKGNFPGRFSGRQFSNSRSEMNVSTLELGDSALYLCASSFGLAGGTGELFFGEGSRLTVL.

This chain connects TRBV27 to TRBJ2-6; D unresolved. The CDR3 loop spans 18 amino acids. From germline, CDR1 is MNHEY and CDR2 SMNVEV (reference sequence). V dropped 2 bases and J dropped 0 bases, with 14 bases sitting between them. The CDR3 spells CASSLVVGLSSGANVLTF. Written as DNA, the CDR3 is TGTGCCAGCAGTTTAGTTGTGGGCCTTAGCTCTGGGGCCAACGTCCTGACTTTC. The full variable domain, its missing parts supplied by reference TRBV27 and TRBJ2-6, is EAQVTQNPRYLITVTGKKLTVTCSQNMNHEYMSWYRQDPGLGLRQIYYSMNVEVTDKGDVPEGYKVSRKEKRNFPLILESPSPNQTSLYFCASSLVVGLSSGANVLTFGAGSRLTVL.

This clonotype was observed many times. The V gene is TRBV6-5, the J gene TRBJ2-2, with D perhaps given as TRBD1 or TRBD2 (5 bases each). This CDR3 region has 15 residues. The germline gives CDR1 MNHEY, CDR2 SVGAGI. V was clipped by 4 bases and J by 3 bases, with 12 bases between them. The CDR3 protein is CASSSSGPYTGELFF. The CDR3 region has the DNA TGTGCCAGCAGTTCCTCGGGACCTTACACCGGGGAGCTGTTTTTT.

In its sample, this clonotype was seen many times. CDR3 protein: CASSTEEGGGQPQHF. In nucleotides, the CDR3 is TGTGCCAGCAGCACAGAAGAGGGAGGGGGTCAGCCCCAGCATTTT. The chain carries TRBV6-1 and TRBJ1-5; D possibly corresponds to TRBD1 (6 bases). V shed 6 bases and J shed 6 bases, with 18 bases lying between them. CDR1 and CDR2 from the germline V gene are MNHNS and SASEGT. This CDR3 has 15 residues.

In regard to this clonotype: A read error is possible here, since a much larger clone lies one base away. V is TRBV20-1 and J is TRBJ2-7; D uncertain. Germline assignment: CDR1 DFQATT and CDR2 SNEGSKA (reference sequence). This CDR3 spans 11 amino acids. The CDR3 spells CSAQNPYERYF. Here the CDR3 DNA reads TGCAGTGCCCAAAACCCTTACGAGCGGTACTTC.

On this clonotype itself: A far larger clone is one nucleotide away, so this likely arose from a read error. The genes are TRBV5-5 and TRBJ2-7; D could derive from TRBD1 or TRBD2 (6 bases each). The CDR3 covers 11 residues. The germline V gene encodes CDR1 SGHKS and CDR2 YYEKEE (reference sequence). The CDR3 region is CASRGLKEQYF. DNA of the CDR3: TGCGCCAGCAGGGGACTTAAGGAGCAGTACTTC. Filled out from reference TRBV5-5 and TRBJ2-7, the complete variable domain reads DAGVTQSPTHLIKTRGQQVTLRCSPISGHKSVSWYQQVLGQGPQFIFQYYEKEERGRGNFPDRFSARQFPNYSSELNVNALLLGDSALYLCASRGLKEQYFGPGTRLTVT.

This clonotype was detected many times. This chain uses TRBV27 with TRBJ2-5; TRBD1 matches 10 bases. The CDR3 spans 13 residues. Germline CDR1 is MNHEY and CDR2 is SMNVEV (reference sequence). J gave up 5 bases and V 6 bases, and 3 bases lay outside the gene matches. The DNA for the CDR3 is TGTGCCAGCAGCAGGACAGGGGGTGAGACCCAGTACTTC. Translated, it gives CASSRTGGETQYF.

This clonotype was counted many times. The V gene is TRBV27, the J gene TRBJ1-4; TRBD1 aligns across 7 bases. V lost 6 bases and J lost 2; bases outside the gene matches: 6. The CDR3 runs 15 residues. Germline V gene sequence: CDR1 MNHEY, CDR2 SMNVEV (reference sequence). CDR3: CASRDSGGTNEKLFF. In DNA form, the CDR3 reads TGTGCCAGCAGGGACTCAGGGGGGACTAATGAAAAACTGTTTTTT.